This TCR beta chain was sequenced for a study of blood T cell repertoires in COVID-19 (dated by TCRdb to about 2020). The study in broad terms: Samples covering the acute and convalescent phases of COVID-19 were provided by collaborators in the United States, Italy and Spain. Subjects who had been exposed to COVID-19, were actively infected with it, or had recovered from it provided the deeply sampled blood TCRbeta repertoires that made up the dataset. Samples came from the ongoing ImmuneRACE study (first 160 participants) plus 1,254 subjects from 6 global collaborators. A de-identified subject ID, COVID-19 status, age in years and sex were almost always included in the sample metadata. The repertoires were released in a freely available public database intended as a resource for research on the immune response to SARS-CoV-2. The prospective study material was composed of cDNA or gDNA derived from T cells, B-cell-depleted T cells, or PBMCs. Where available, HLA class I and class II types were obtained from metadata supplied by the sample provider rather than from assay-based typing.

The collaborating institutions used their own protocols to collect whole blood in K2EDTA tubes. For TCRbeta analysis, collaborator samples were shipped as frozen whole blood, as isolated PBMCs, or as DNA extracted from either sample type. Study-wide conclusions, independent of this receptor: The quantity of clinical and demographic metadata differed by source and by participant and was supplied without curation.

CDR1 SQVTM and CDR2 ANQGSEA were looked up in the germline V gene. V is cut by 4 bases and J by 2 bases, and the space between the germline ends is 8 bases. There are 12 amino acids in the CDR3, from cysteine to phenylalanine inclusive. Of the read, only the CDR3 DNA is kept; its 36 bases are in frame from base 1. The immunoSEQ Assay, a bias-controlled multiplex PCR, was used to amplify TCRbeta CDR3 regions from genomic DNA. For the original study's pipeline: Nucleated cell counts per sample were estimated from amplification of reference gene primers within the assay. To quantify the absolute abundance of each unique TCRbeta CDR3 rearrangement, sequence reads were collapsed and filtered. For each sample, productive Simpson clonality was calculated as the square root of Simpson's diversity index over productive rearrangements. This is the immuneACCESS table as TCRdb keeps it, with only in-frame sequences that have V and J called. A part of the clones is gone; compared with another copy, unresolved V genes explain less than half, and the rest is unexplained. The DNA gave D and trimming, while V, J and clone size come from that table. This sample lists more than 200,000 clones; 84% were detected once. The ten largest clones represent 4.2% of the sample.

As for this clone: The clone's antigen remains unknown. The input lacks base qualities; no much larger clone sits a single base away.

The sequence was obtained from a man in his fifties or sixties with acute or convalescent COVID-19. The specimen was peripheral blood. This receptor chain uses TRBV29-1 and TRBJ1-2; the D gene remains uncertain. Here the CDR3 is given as CSVVTRNYGYTF. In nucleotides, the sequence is TGCAGCGTTGTTACCAGGAACTATGGCTACACCTTC.